Below, 21 T cell receptor beta chains from the same sample are listed, as sequenced in a study of CD8 T cells in ankylosing spondylitis. TCRdb recomputed calls from the 5' RACE reads with MiXCR, one row per CDR3 protein. The data contain approximately 150,000 distinct CDR3 sequences, roughly 30% of them singletons. The sequencing input was synovial fluid, either unsorted or a sorted T cell fraction (not recorded which). These TCRs come from a male donor with ankylosing spondylitis.

This clonotype was seen a handful of times. V and J are TRBV6-2 or TRBV6-3 and TRBJ2-5, with D uncertain. Per germline, CDR1 MNHEY and CDR2 SVGEGT. V dropped 4 bases and J dropped 5 bases, with 14 bases sitting between them. The CDR3 loop spans 14 amino acids. The CDR3 bases are TGTGCCAGCAGTTCTAGGGTTAAATTGGAGACCCAGTACTTC. Its protein product is CASSSRVKLETQYF.

This chain links TRBV10-3 with TRBJ1-2, with a weak D call TRBD1 (5 bases). This CDR3 comprises 12 residues. Trimming stripped 0 bases from V and 12 bases from J, with 11 bases between. Germline assignment: CDR1 ENHRY and CDR2 SYGVKD. CDR3 coding DNA: TGTGCCATCAGTGAGTCAGGCAGGGTAAACACCTTC. This translates into CAISESGRVNTF.

V usage is TRBV28 and J usage is TRBJ1-2, with D possibly TRBD1 on 5 matching bases. Germline CDR1 MDHEN, CDR2 SYDVKM. The CDR3 loop spans 14 amino acids. Trimming shortened V by 6 bases and J by 4 bases, and 15 bases separated the two germline ends. CDR3 loop: CASREGPGSYGYTF. Written as DNA, the CDR3 is TGTGCCAGCAGGGAGGGGCCCGGCAGCTATGGCTACACCTTC.

V usage is TRBV6-5 and J usage is TRBJ1-6; D call uncertain. Trimming cost V 2 bases and J 5 bases, with 13 bases left between them. Germline V lookup: CDR1 MNHEY, CDR2 SVGAGI. This CDR3 spans 16 amino acids. The CDR3 nucleotides read TGTGCCAGCAGTTACATGAGGATACCTAATAATTCACCCCTCCACTTT. Translation gives CASSYMRIPNNSPLHF.

The rearrangement uses TRBV4-2 and TRBJ1-2; perhaps TRBD1 as D (6 bases). Germline assignment: CDR1 LGHNA and CDR2 YNFKEQ. Trimming left V 0 bases short and J 6 bases short, with 20 bases between. CDR3 size: 17 residues. CDR3 amino acids: CASSQDAFGGRGNGYTF. In nucleotides, the CDR3 is TGTGCCAGCAGCCAAGATGCTTTTGGCGGCAGGGGAAATGGCTACACCTTC.

This rearrangement joins TRBV10-3 to TRBJ2-6, with 8 bases that match TRBD1. With V trimmed by 6 bases and J by 4 bases, 14 bases remained unmatched. The CDR3 totals 18 residues. The germline CDR1 and CDR2 sequences are ENHRY and SYGVKD. CDR3 nucleotide sequence: TGTGCCATCAGCCCTGCGACAGGGGATTCGGGGGGGGCCAACGTCCTGACTTTC. Its protein product is CAISPATGDSGGANVLTF.

This clonotype showed up just a few times. The V and J genes are TRBV4-1 and TRBJ2-6, with 9 nucleotides matching TRBD2. The V segment lost 4 bases and the J segment 2 bases; nucleotides outside the gene matches: 9. CDR1 MGHRA and CDR2 YSYEKL come from the germline V gene. The CDR3 runs to 18 residues. CDR3 amino acids: CASSPLAGVVAGANVLTF. The CDR3 DNA is TGCGCCAGCAGCCCTTTAGCGGGAGTAGTAGCTGGGGCCAACGTCCTGACTTTC.

This clonotype was picked up many times. The J gene is TRBJ2-1, the V gene TRBV20-1, with D perhaps matching TRBD2 (5 bases). Trimming stripped 5 bases from V and 9 bases from J, with 8 bases between. The germline gives CDR1 DFQATT, CDR2 SNEGSKA (reference sequence). This CDR3 has 10 amino acids. The CDR3 DNA reads TGCAGTGCTGACCGGGGTGAGCAGTTCTTC. Translated, it gives CSADRGEQFF.

This clonotype has ten or more counts. The rearrangement joins TRBV6-5 to TRBJ2-7, with a weak D call TRBD1 (5 bases). The CDR3 is made up of 14 amino acids. Germline loops: CDR1 MNHEY, CDR2 SVGAGI. Trimming removed 0 bases at V and 3 bases at J, with 9 bases between. The CDR3 protein is CASSYSRVGYEQYF. As DNA, the CDR3 is TGTGCCAGCAGTTACTCCAGGGTAGGCTACGAGCAGTACTTC.

This clonotype showed up just a few times. The V gene is TRBV7-2, the J gene TRBJ2-2; D gene ambiguous. CDR1 and CDR2 from the germline V gene are SGHTA and FQGNSA. The CDR3 contains 15 residues. Trimming pared 5 bases from V and 1 base from J, leaving 11 bases between. CDR3 sequence: CASSPLGENTGELFF. The CDR3 nucleotides are TGTGCCAGCAGCCCACTGGGCGAGAACACCGGGGAGCTGTTTTTT. The full variable domain, rest sourced from reference TRBV7-2 and TRBJ2-2, is GAGVSQSPSNKVTEKGKDVELRCDPISGHTALYWYRQSLGQGLEFLIYFQGNSAPDKSGLPSDRFSAERTGGSVSTLTIQRTQQEDSAVYLCASSPLGENTGELFFGEGSRLTVL.

This clonotype was detected only a few times. The rearrangement joins TRBV30 to TRBJ2-5; 8 bases match TRBD1. The CDR3 is 14 residues long. Germline V gene sequence: CDR1 GTSNPN, CDR2 SVGIG (reference sequence). The J segment lost 4 bases and the V segment lost 3 bases, leaving 7 bases of the junction unmatched. CDR3 loop: CAWRYPDRGETQYF. The CDR3 DNA follows: TGTGCCTGGAGGTACCCTGACAGGGGAGAGACCCAGTACTTC.

This clonotype was counted many times. The V gene is TRBV12-3 or TRBV12-4, the J gene TRBJ1-4; unclear D gene. This CDR3 region has 15 residues. V was cut by 5 bases and J by 8 bases, with 18 bases left in between. In nucleotides, the CDR3 is TGTGCCAGCAGTCCCCAAGGCTTAGGCCCCGAAAAACTGTTTTTT. It is translated as CASSPQGLGPEKLFF.

This sequence joins TRBV12-3 or TRBV12-4 and TRBJ1-5; D is ambiguous. V was shortened by 3 bases and J by 7 bases, with 19 bases between the two germline ends. The CDR3 has 16 amino acids. The CDR3 loop is CASSLRSGVAGQPQHF. The CDR3 DNA is TGTGCCAGCAGTTTGAGGAGTGGGGTTGCGGGGCAGCCCCAGCATTTT.

The chain couples TRBV7-3 to TRBJ2-7; D uncertain. V lost 5 bases and J 0 bases, leaving 14 bases between the germline ends. The germline CDR1 and CDR2 sequences are SGHTA and FQGTGA. The CDR3 spans 15 residues. CDR3 nucleotide sequence: TGTGCCAGCAGCCCCTCTAGTGCCGCCTCCTACGAGCAGTACTTC. Translation gives CASSPSSAASYEQYF.

The V gene is TRBV6-2 or TRBV6-3, the J gene TRBJ2-5, with 9 bases matching TRBD1. Germline values: CDR1 MNHEY, CDR2 SVGEGT. The V and J ends lost 6 bases and 2 bases, in that order; junction bases with no gene match: 7. This CDR3 has 15 residues. CDR3 residues: CASRPVDRGQETQYF. The CDR3 region has the DNA TGTGCCAGCAGACCGGTGGACAGGGGACAAGAGACCCAGTACTTC.

The chain links TRBV15 to TRBJ1-2; 9 bases match TRBD1. Per the germline V gene, CDR1 is LNHNV and CDR2 is YYDKDF (reference sequence). J gave up 4 bases and V 2 bases, and 8 bases lay outside the gene matches. The CDR3 length is 16 residues. CDR3 protein: CATSRQTTGGIYGYTF. The CDR3 DNA is TGTGCCACCAGCAGACAAACGACAGGGGGGATCTATGGCTACACCTTC.

This clonotype was counted ten times or more. The chain has TRBV2 and TRBJ2-4; D gene uncertain. The CDR3 runs to 12 residues. CDR1 is SNHLY, CDR2 FYNNEI, per germline. V was clipped by 5 bases and J by 5 bases, with 7 bases between them. The CDR3, as DNA: TGTGCCAGCAGTCCGACCGAAAACATTCAGTACTTC. As protein: CASSPTENIQYF.

This clonotype has a single count. The CDR3 loop is CASSRVARLSEQYF. The CDR3 DNA reads as TGTGCCAGCAGTCGGGTCGCGCGGCTCTCCGAGCAGTACTTC. This sequence joins TRBV6-1 and TRBJ2-7; D is undetermined. The CDR3 consists of 14 residues. The V gene lost 5 bases and the J gene lost 6 bases, with 17 bases spanning the gap. Germline CDR1 and CDR2: MNHNS and SASEGT.

The V gene is TRBV5-1, the J gene TRBJ2-1; D ambiguous. Germline V gene data show CDR1 as SGHRS and CDR2 as YFSETQ. The CDR3 has 15 residues. V lost 1 base and J lost 0, with 8 bases in between. CDR3 in amino acids: CASSLLFSSYNEQFF. The CDR3 DNA follows: TGCGCCAGCAGCTTGTTATTCAGCTCCTACAATGAGCAGTTCTTC.

CDR3 nucleotides: TGTGCCAGCCAGTCGGGGAACTATGGCTACACCTTC. The encoded protein is CASQSGNYGYTF. This chain uses TRBV28 with TRBJ1-2; D is unclear. Looked up from germline, CDR1 is MDHEN and CDR2 is SYDVKM. With 8 bases removed from V and 2 bases from J, the gap between germline ends came to 9 bases. The CDR3 is 12 residues long.

This clonotype was seen a handful of times. V is TRBV6-1 and J is TRBJ2-7; D unclear. The CDR3 has 14 residues. Trimming took off 3 bases at V and 0 bases at J, with 9 bases between the two ends. Germline loops: CDR1 MNHNS, CDR2 SASEGT. The CDR3 loop reads CASSEDRSSYEQYF. The CDR3 DNA sequence: TGTGCCAGCAGTGAGGACCGTAGCTCCTACGAGCAGTACTTC.